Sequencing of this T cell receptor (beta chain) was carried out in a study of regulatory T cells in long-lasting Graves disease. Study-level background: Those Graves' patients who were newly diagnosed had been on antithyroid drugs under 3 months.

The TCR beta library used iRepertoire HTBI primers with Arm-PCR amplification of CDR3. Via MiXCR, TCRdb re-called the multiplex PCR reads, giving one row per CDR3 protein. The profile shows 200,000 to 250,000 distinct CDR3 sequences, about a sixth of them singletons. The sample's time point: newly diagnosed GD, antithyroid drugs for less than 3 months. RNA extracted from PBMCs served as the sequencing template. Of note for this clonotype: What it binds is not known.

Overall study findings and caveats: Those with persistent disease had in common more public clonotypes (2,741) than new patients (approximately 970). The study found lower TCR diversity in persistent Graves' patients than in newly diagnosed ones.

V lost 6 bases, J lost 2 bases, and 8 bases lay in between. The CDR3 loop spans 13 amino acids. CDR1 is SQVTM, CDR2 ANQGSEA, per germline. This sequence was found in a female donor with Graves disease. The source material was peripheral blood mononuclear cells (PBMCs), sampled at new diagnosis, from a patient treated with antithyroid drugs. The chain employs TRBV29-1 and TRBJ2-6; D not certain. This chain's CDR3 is CSVVWAGANVLTF. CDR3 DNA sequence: TGCAGCGTGGTGTGGGCTGGGGCCAACGTCCTGACTTTC.